This T cell receptor (beta chain) was observed in a study of tumor and adjacent non-tumor tissue in lung cancer. The overall study: Patients comprised 12 adenocarcinoma, a couple of squamous cell carcinoma and 1 small cell lung cancer.

As for this clonotype: Its target is unknown. A much bigger clone sits one base away, suggesting this may be a read error.

Trimming cost V 3 bases and J 4 bases; bases outside gene matches: 6. Per germline, CDR1 MGHRA and CDR2 YSYEKL. The CDR3 is 17 residues long. A modified ARM-PCR protocol with three rounds of nested PCR amplified TCRbeta. One entry per CDR3 protein results from TCRdb running MiXCR on the multiplex PCR reads. Of under 150,000 distinct CDR3 sequences detected, 66% appear once; the ten largest clones hold around a sixth. Overall study findings and caveats: In normal lung, the top 100 clones were significantly more dominant than in tumor. Tumor TCR diversity, when higher, was linked to shorter survival. Significantly higher TCR diversity was found in tumor than normal lung.

The template was RNA from unsorted bulk tissue. Source material: lung tumor tissue. The sequence was obtained from a man in his sixties with small cell lung cancer. V is TRBV4-1 and J is TRBJ2-2; 12 positions agree with TRBD2. The CDR3 loop is CASSHPSGRAGTGELFF. The CDR3, as DNA: TGCGCCAGCAGCCATCCTAGCGGGAGGGCCGGCACCGGGGAGCTGTTTTTT.